The rows below give T cell receptor beta chains drawn from one sample of a study of T cell repertoires in cytomegalovirus infection. TCRdb passed the reads through MiXCR, listing each CDR3 protein once. The sample has around 740,000 distinct CDR3 sequences, roughly a third seen once. Source material: PBMCs. The receptors derive from a human donor in good health (CMV status not recorded). Some clones in this sample may be carry-over from other donors' samples. CDR3s include the opening cysteine and the closing phenylalanine or tryptophan. Fields, in order: clone size, J gene, D gene, V gene, CDR3 DNA, CDR3 protein. A D gene is named only where the DNA matches it firmly. Part of the rows lack a size; the others show once, few, many or a class for expanded clones.

clone size: -; J gene: TRBJ1-1; D gene: -; V gene: TRBV19; CDR3 DNA: TGTGCCAGTAGTATTCGGGGTCCAGCTGAAGCTTTCTTT; CDR3 protein: CASSIRGPAEAFF
clone size: once; J gene: TRBJ2-1; D gene: -; V gene: TRBV19; CDR3 DNA: TGTGCCAGTAGTGTCCGGGGTTCTAGCCATGAGCAGTTCTTC; CDR3 protein: CASSVRGSSHEQFF
clone size: -; J gene: TRBJ2-2; D gene: TRBD2; V gene: TRBV9; CDR3 DNA: TGTGCCAGCAGCGTGGACTCTAGCGGTCTATGGACCGGGGAGCTGTTTTTT; CDR3 protein: CASSVDSSGLWTGELFF
clone size: many; J gene: TRBJ2-5; D gene: -; V gene: TRBV11-1; CDR3 DNA: TGTGCCAGCAGCTTACTAGGGGAGGAGACCCAGTACTTC; CDR3 protein: CASSLLGEETQYF
clone size: few; J gene: TRBJ1-1; D gene: -; V gene: TRBV6-5; CDR3 DNA: TGTGCCAGCAGTTACGGGTTGAAAGGGGCCATGAGTGAAGCTTTCTTT; CDR3 protein: CASSYGLKGAMSEAFF
clone size: -; J gene: TRBJ2-3; D gene: -; V gene: TRBV6-5; CDR3 DNA: TGTGCCAGCAGTTACAAGGGAAGGCGGCTCACAGATACGCAGTATTTT; CDR3 protein: CASSYKGRRLTDTQYF
clone size: -; J gene: TRBJ2-7; D gene: TRBD2; V gene: TRBV28; CDR3 DNA: TGTGCCAGCAGCCCCGGACTAGCGGGAGGGCTACGAGTGGAGTACTTC; CDR3 protein: CASSPGLAGGLRVEYF
clone size: -; J gene: TRBJ1-1; D gene: -; V gene: TRBV12-3/TRBV12-4; CDR3 DNA: TGTGCCAGCAGCTCCCTCGGGTTGGTAAGGACTGAAGCTTTCTTT; CDR3 protein: CASSSLGLVRTEAFF
clone size: -; J gene: TRBJ1-6; D gene: -; V gene: TRBV6-5; CDR3 DNA: TGTGCCAGCAGTTACATGCGGTATAATTCACCCCTCCACTTT; CDR3 protein: CASSYMRYNSPLHF
clone size: many; J gene: TRBJ2-3; D gene: TRBD1; V gene: TRBV7-6; CDR3 DNA: TGTGCCAGCAGTACTGTGGGGACAGTAACGTATTTT; CDR3 protein: CASSTVGTVTYF
clone size: -; J gene: TRBJ1-4; D gene: -; V gene: TRBV24-1; CDR3 DNA: TGTGCCACCAGTGATTCCCAAGAGGGTTCAGGTGAAAAACTGTTTTTT; CDR3 protein: CATSDSQEGSGEKLFF
clone size: -; J gene: TRBJ1-3; D gene: -; V gene: TRBV20-1; CDR3 DNA: TGCAGTGCTATTCAGGACGGGTCCTCTGGAAACACCATATATTTT; CDR3 protein: CSAIQDGSSGNTIYF
clone size: few; J gene: TRBJ1-5; D gene: -; V gene: TRBV5-1; CDR3 DNA: TGCGCCAGCGCCGAGGGCAGCAATCAGCCCCAGCATTTT; CDR3 protein: CASAEGSNQPQHF
clone size: -; J gene: TRBJ1-1; D gene: TRBD1; V gene: TRBV7-2; CDR3 DNA: TGTGCCAGCAGCTACAGGGGGCTGGACACTGAAGCTTTATTT; CDR3 protein: CASSYRGLDTEALF
clone size: many; J gene: TRBJ2-7; D gene: -; V gene: TRBV7-2; CDR3 DNA: TGTGCCAGCAGCTTAGAGGACGACTCCTACGAGCAGTACTTC; CDR3 protein: CASSLEDDSYEQYF
clone size: -; J gene: TRBJ2-7; D gene: -; V gene: TRBV6-5; CDR3 DNA: TGTGCCAGCAGTTACAGGCAGAATAAGATTGAGCAGTACTTC; CDR3 protein: CASSYRQNKIEQYF
clone size: few; J gene: TRBJ2-1; D gene: TRBD2; V gene: TRBV15; CDR3 DNA: TGTGCCACCTCCCGCGGGGGACTCATATACAATGAGCAGTTCTTC; CDR3 protein: CATSRGGLIYNEQFF
clone size: few; J gene: TRBJ2-3; D gene: TRBD2; V gene: TRBV15; CDR3 DNA: TGTGCCACCAGCAGAGATCTCGGGGGGGTAGCGGCAGATACGCAGTATTTT; CDR3 protein: CATSRDLGGVAADTQYF
clone size: many; J gene: TRBJ1-5; D gene: -; V gene: TRBV28; CDR3 DNA: TGTGCCACCGCCCCACGGGGGCAGGGTGCTTTCTATCAGCCCCAGCATTTT; CDR3 protein: CATAPRGQGAFYQPQHF
clone size: few; J gene: TRBJ2-6; D gene: -; V gene: TRBV28; CDR3 DNA: TGTGCCAGCACCTCTCGCGAACAGGGACCCTCTGGGGCCAACGTCCTGACTTTC; CDR3 protein: CASTSREQGPSGANVLTF
clone size: -; J gene: TRBJ2-7; D gene: -; V gene: TRBV7-8; CDR3 DNA: TGTGCCAGCAGGTCCCAAAGATCCTTAGCGGGTGGACAGAGGCCCTACGAGCAGTACTTC; CDR3 protein: CASRSQRSLAGGQRPYEQYF
clone size: -; J gene: TRBJ1-5; D gene: -; V gene: TRBV28; CDR3 DNA: TGTGCCAGCAGGGCAGGGCTCCATCAGCCCCAGCATTTT; CDR3 protein: CASRAGLHQPQHF
clone size: many; J gene: TRBJ1-1; D gene: -; V gene: TRBV12-3/TRBV12-4; CDR3 DNA: TGTGCCAGCACCTTGGGGGCAGTAACTGAAGCTTTCTTT; CDR3 protein: CASTLGAVTEAFF
clone size: few; J gene: TRBJ2-1; D gene: -; V gene: TRBV7-8; CDR3 DNA: TGTGCCAGCACCCGAGCTGGGGCCGGTGAGCAGTTCTTC; CDR3 protein: CASTRAGAGEQFF
clone size: -; J gene: TRBJ2-6; D gene: -; V gene: TRBV28; CDR3 DNA: TGTGCCAGCAGTTCCGCGGCTCGTGGGTCTGGGGCCAACGTCCTGACTTTC; CDR3 protein: CASSSAARGSGANVLTF
clone size: -; J gene: TRBJ2-7; D gene: -; V gene: TRBV11-2; CDR3 DNA: TGTGCCAGCAGCCGGAGCTCCTACGAGCTGTACTTC; CDR3 protein: CASSRSSYELYF
clone size: few; J gene: TRBJ2-1; D gene: TRBD1; V gene: TRBV19; CDR3 DNA: TGTGCCAGTAGTATAGGGACAGGGTACTCCTACAATGAGCAGTTCTTC; CDR3 protein: CASSIGTGYSYNEQFF
clone size: -; J gene: TRBJ1-2; D gene: -; V gene: TRBV24-1; CDR3 DNA: TGTGCCACCAGTGCTGCGGACAGCTTCTATGGCTACACCTTC; CDR3 protein: CATSAADSFYGYTF
clone size: -; J gene: TRBJ2-2; D gene: -; V gene: TRBV24-1; CDR3 DNA: TGTGCCACCAGTGACCCGATGCGATTAACCGGGGAGCTGTTTTTT; CDR3 protein: CATSDPMRLTGELFF
clone size: many; J gene: TRBJ1-1; D gene: TRBD1; V gene: TRBV7-8; CDR3 DNA: TGTGCCAGCAGCTTAGCGGTAGGGGGCCGGACTGAAGCTTTCTTT; CDR3 protein: CASSLAVGGRTEAFF
clone size: few; J gene: TRBJ2-7; D gene: TRBD1; V gene: TRBV20-1; CDR3 DNA: TGCAGTGCTTGGACAGGGGGATCCTACGAGCAGTACTTC; CDR3 protein: CSAWTGGSYEQYF
clone size: -; J gene: TRBJ2-6; D gene: TRBD1; V gene: TRBV19; CDR3 DNA: TGTGCCAGTAGTATTCGGGCAGGGGGTGAGTCTGGGGCCAACGTCCTGACTTTC; CDR3 protein: CASSIRAGGESGANVLTF
clone size: once; J gene: TRBJ1-2; D gene: TRBD1; V gene: TRBV6-4; CDR3 DNA: TGTGCCAGCAGTGACAGGAGACAGGGGGTTTATGATGGCTACACCTTC; CDR3 protein: CASSDRRQGVYDGYTF
clone size: many; J gene: TRBJ1-5; D gene: TRBD1; V gene: TRBV4-1; CDR3 DNA: TGTGCCAGCAGCCAGACAGGGAATCAGCCCCAGCATTTT; CDR3 protein: CASSQTGNQPQHF
clone size: few; J gene: TRBJ1-4; D gene: TRBD1; V gene: TRBV7-9; CDR3 DNA: TGTGCCAGCAGCTTCAGGGGGCTCGATGAAAAACTGTTTTTT; CDR3 protein: CASSFRGLDEKLFF
clone size: many; J gene: TRBJ1-1; D gene: -; V gene: TRBV7-8; CDR3 DNA: TGTGCCAGCAGCTTACGTGGGGGATACCAAAACACTGAAGCTTTCTTT; CDR3 protein: CASSLRGGYQNTEAFF
clone size: -; J gene: TRBJ1-1; D gene: -; V gene: TRBV28; CDR3 DNA: TGTGCCAGCAGTTCCCACCCCGTTGCTGAAGCTTTCTTT; CDR3 protein: CASSSHPVAEAFF
clone size: once; J gene: TRBJ2-1; D gene: -; V gene: TRBV5-1; CDR3 DNA: TGCGCCAGCAGCTTGGTTTCGCGGAACTACAATGAGCAGTTCTTC; CDR3 protein: CASSLVSRNYNEQFF
clone size: -; J gene: TRBJ2-7; D gene: -; V gene: TRBV15; CDR3 DNA: TGTGCCACCAGCGGGAAGAGGTACGAGCAGTACTTC; CDR3 protein: CATSGKRYEQYF
clone size: few; J gene: TRBJ1-1; D gene: -; V gene: TRBV6-5; CDR3 DNA: TGTGCCAGCAGTTACAGGAGGAACACTGAAGCTTTCTTT; CDR3 protein: CASSYRRNTEAFF
clone size: -; J gene: TRBJ2-7; D gene: -; V gene: TRBV27; CDR3 DNA: TGTGCCAGCAGCTCGGAACGGTTAGAGCAGTACTTC; CDR3 protein: CASSSERLEQYF
clone size: -; J gene: TRBJ2-2; D gene: -; V gene: TRBV7-9; CDR3 DNA: TGTGCCAGCAGCTTAGTCCCTTACCCGGGCGTCGGGGACACCGGGGAGCTGTTTTTT; CDR3 protein: CASSLVPYPGVGDTGELFF